This T cell receptor (beta chain) was identified during a study of prognosis after radiotherapy for stage I lung cancer. Study-wide background: Patients were about a dozen men and more than 5 women aged 53 to 84, median approximately 71 years.

The CDR3 length is 13 residues. Trimming pared 4 bases from V and 8 bases from J, leaving 12 bases between. The germline CDR1 and CDR2 sequences are MNHEY and SVGAGI. With two-round multiplex PCR, TCR beta CDR3 sequences were amplified from genomic DNA. Round one of PCR was performed, and it used primers specific to each TRBV and TRBJ gene. TCRdb re-derived calls from the multiplex PCR reads in MiXCR, one entry per CDR3 protein. The table has about 51,000 distinct CDR3 sequences, about 37% seen once. Concerning this clonotype: What it binds is unknown. A far larger clone is one base from this, pointing to a likely read error.

Study-wide findings and caveats: Patients who developed distant metastases had lower Shannon entropy after stereotactic body radiation therapy.

A draw of around 6.1 milliliters of peripheral blood took place at each of two time points. The chain has TRBV6-5 and TRBJ1-5; D ambiguous. This clonotype was sampled from a donor aged 50 or older with non-small cell lung cancer. The source material was PBMCs, sampled before or after stereotactic body radiation therapy (not recorded which). DNA of the CDR3: TGTGCCAGCAGTTCCCAGTGGGGAAAGCCCCAGCATTTT. As protein: CASSSQWGKPQHF.